This T cell receptor (beta chain) came from a study of T cell responses to AZD1222 COVID-19 vaccine. Study-level points and caveats: Seropositive at baseline were only a handful of AZD1222 recipients. Per reports, nearly half of all spike-specific TCRs target regions that are unmutated in variants. With two AZD1222 doses given, Spike-specific TCR breadth and depth both rose. In a largely white British group with more females than males, clonal diversity was possibly underestimated.

V was trimmed by 5 bases and J by 8 bases, leaving 12 bases between them. The CDR3 is 13 residues long. The germline CDR1 and CDR2 sequences are SGHAT and FQNNGV. The protocol was immunoSEQ multiplex PCR, while the TCRdb copy is restricted to in-frame clones and leaves out a portion. Of around 100,000 clones listed, approximately 87% are singletons. In the case of this clone: As yet, its antigen is unknown.

This TCR came from an adult in good health. This rearrangement joins TRBV11-2 to TRBJ2-2; D tentatively fits TRBD1 or TRBD2 (5 bases each). Sequencing used peripheral blood, obtained on day 0 of AZD1222 vaccination. CDR3 DNA: TGTGCCAGCAGCCCTAGTTGGGGGGGGGAGCTGTTTTTT. It codes for CASSPSWGGELFF.